This T cell receptor (beta chain) is drawn from a study of blood T cell repertoires in COVID-19. Whole-study context: Sources were T cells, B-cell-depleted T cells, or PBMCs; the material itself was cDNA or gDNA.

This CDR3 region has 13 residues. Trimming pared 1 base from V and 8 bases from J, leaving 11 bases between. Some clones are missing from TCRdb's copy, which holds only in-frame ones; the method was immunoSEQ multiplex PCR. The sample holds around 400,000 clones; roughly 87% are singletons and the top ten take around 5.1%. Study members were between roughly 18 and 89 years old and lived in around 24 US regions. Participants reported their clinical history, and cohort assignment relied on those reports. The V gene is TRBV12-3 or TRBV12-4, the J gene TRBJ1-2; weak D call: TRBD1 (5 bases). The sample consisted of PBMCs or T cells enriched from blood (not recorded which). This TCR was sampled from a woman between 45 and 65 years old who had recovered from COVID-19. The CDR3, as DNA: TGTGCCAGCAGTTTAGGGGACTCGGGAGGCTACACCTTC. Its translation is CASSLGDSGGYTF.